A single sample is the source of the 18 T cell receptor beta chains below, sequenced in a study of CD4 T cells in relation to SARS-CoV-2 and coronaviruses. CD4+ T cells from unexposed donors were obtained before the COVID-19 pandemic (2011-2018). The cells were cultured for 9 to 11 days before CD4+ T cells were isolated. These receptors have no identified antigens. Sequenced by immunoSEQ multiplex PCR; TCRdb stores in-frame clones only, minus some. The table has about 30,000 clones, roughly 72% seen once. Source material: CD4+ T cells from PBMCs, cultured in vitro. These TCRs come from a human donor in good health.

The chain employs TRBV29-1 and TRBJ2-7; D is undetermined. Per germline, CDR1 SQVTM and CDR2 ANQGSEA. The CDR3 sequence is 14 residues long. V dropped 6 bases and J dropped 0 bases, with 15 bases sitting between them. The CDR3, as DNA: TGCAGCGTAGTCCGACAAGGCAGCTCCTACGAGCAGTACTTC. It codes for CSVVRQGSSYEQYF.

This chain uses TRBV7-6 with TRBJ1-3, with 7 bases identical to TRBD1. The CDR3 contains 18 residues. The germline CDR1 and CDR2 sequences are SGHVS and FNYEAQ. The ends lost 5 bases at V and 4 bases at J; junction bases unmatched: 17. The CDR3 sequence: CASSGGRRQGRAGNTIYF. CDR3 DNA sequence: TGTGCCAGCAGCGGCGGAAGGAGACAGGGCAGAGCGGGAAACACCATATATTTT. The full variable domain, with the rest looked up from reference TRBV7-6 and TRBJ1-3, is GAGVSQSPRYKVTKRGQDVALRCDPISGHVSLYWYRQALGQGPEFLTYFNYEAQQDKSGLPNDRFSAERPEGSISTLTIQRTEQRDSAMYRCASSGGRRQGRAGNTIYFGEGSWLTVV.

This clone came up a few times. The J gene is TRBJ1-1, the V gene TRBV14; D is possibly TRBD1 (5 bases). V dropped 1 base and J dropped 6 bases, with 12 bases sitting between them. CDR1 and CDR2 (germline): SGHDN, FVKESK. CDR3 size: 14 residues. The CDR3 is CASSQGQYSPEAFF. CDR3 in DNA: TGTGCCAGCAGCCAAGGACAGTACAGCCCTGAAGCTTTCTTT.

This clone was recorded a few times. The chain carries TRBV27 and TRBJ1-6; 7 nucleotides line up with TRBD1. The V and J ends lost 5 bases and 7 bases, in that order; junction bases with no gene match: 17. This CDR3 region has 18 residues. Looked up from germline, CDR1 is MNHEY and CDR2 is SMNVEV (reference sequence). CDR3 nucleotide sequence: TGTGCCAGCAGTCTCGCCCCCAGACAGCAGGGGGGCAATTCACCCCTCCACTTT. Its protein is CASSLAPRQQGGNSPLHF.

The chain combines TRBV28 with TRBJ1-4, with TRBD1 as a possible D gene (5 bases). Trimming cost V 5 bases and J 4 bases, with 14 bases left between them. The V gene's germline CDR1 is MDHEN and CDR2 SYDVKM. This CDR3 comprises 15 residues. The DNA of the CDR3 is TGTGCCAGCAGTGCGGGCGACAGATATAATGAAAAACTGTTTTTT. Protein: CASSAGDRYNEKLFF.

The CDR3 reads CASSRTAGGLRFF. The CDR3 DNA reads TGTGCCAGCAGCCGAACAGCGGGGGGTCTGCGGTTCTTC. The chain is built from TRBV3-1 (or the pseudogene TRBV3-2) and TRBJ2-1, with 9 nucleotides matching TRBD2. Germline CDR1 and CDR2: LGHDT and YNNKEL (reference sequence). V was pared by 4 bases and J by 15 bases, with 10 bases of the junction left unmatched. The CDR3 is made up of 13 amino acids.

V and J are TRBV2 and TRBJ1-5, with TRBD1 identical over 8 bases. The CDR3 sequence is 13 residues long. J lost 6 bases, V lost 6 bases, and 4 bases had no gene match. Germline CDR1 is SNHLY and CDR2 is FYNNEI. The CDR3, as DNA: TGTGCCAGCAGCGGACAGGGCGCTCAGCCCCAGCATTTT. As protein: CASSGQGAQPQHF.

The CDR3 reads CASSPSPGQVYGYTF. DNA of the CDR3: TGTGCCAGCAGCCCGAGCCCGGGACAGGTCTATGGCTACACCTTC. The gene calls are TRBV7-9 and TRBJ1-2; TRBD1 matches at 8 bases. V was clipped by 5 bases and J by 4 bases; unmatched bases: 9. Germline CDR1 reads SEHNR; CDR2 reads FQNEAQ (reference sequence). The CDR3 length is 15 residues.

This sequence joins TRBV6-5 and TRBJ2-1, with D tentatively TRBD2 (5 bases). The V end lost 5 bases, the J end lost 2 bases, and 10 bases lay between the germline ends. Germline V CDR1 and CDR2: MNHEY, SVGAGI. The CDR3 totals 14 residues. CDR3 protein: CASSRSGPYNEQFF. CDR3 coding DNA: TGTGCCAGCAGTAGGAGCGGACCCTACAATGAGCAGTTCTTC.

CDR3 amino acids: CATSGGGELFF. In DNA, the CDR3 is TGTGCCACCTCAGGAGGCGGGGAGCTGTTTTTT. The chain recombines TRBV10-3 with TRBJ2-2; a possible D gene is TRBD2 (5 bases). In germline, CDR1 is ENHRY, CDR2 SYGVKD. Between the trimmed V and J ends, which lost 10 bases and 7 bases, there was a span of 10 bases. The CDR3 runs to 11 residues.

The chain has TRBV9 and TRBJ2-5, with 7 bases aligning to TRBD2. This CDR3 is built from 12 residues. The V and J ends lost 6 bases and 4 bases, in that order; junction bases with no gene match: 3. Germline V lookup: CDR1 SGDLS, CDR2 YYNGEE. The CDR3 DNA follows: TGTGCCAGCAATGGGGGGGGAGAGACCCAGTACTTC. Translated: CASNGGGETQYF. The full variable domain, with the rest looked up from reference TRBV9 and TRBJ2-5, is DSGVTQTPKHLITATGQRVTLRCSPRSGDLSVYWYQQSLDQGLQFLIQYYNGEERAKGNILERFSAQQFPDLHSELNLSSLELGDSALYFCASNGGGETQYFGPGTRLLVL.

The chain has TRBV11-3 and TRBJ2-3, with 8 positions matching TRBD2. Germline-derived CDR1 and CDR2 are SGHNT and YENEEA. V lost 1 base to trimming and J lost 5 bases; unmatched junction nucleotides: 8. The CDR3 length is 16 residues. This chain's CDR3 is CASSLASAGGQDTQYF. For the CDR3, the DNA is TGTGCCAGCAGCTTAGCGTCGGCGGGGGGCCAAGATACGCAGTATTTT. The entire variable domain, with the rest obtained from reference TRBV11-3 and TRBJ2-3, is as follows: EAGVVQSPRYKIIEKKQPVAFWCNPISGHNTLYWYLQNLGQGPELLIRYENEEAVDDSQLPKDRFSAERLKGVDSTLKIQPAELGDSAVYLCASSLASAGGQDTQYFGPGTRLTVL.

The chain carries TRBV12-3 or TRBV12-4 and TRBJ1-6; D uncertain. Between the trimmed V and J ends, which lost 2 bases and 8 bases, there was a span of 4 bases. The CDR3 has 12 amino acids. The CDR3 loop is CASSLPHSPLHF. The CDR3 nucleotides read TGTGCCAGCAGTTTACCCCATTCACCCCTCCACTTT.

The DNA of the CDR3 is TGTGCCAGTAGTACGGCCGCATCCTACAATGAGCAGTTCTTC. The encoded protein is CASSTAASYNEQFF. The J gene is TRBJ2-1, the V gene TRBV19; D not resolved. The germline V gene has CDR1 LNHDA and CDR2 SQIVND (reference sequence). CDR3 length: 14 residues. V was cut by 4 bases and J by 1 base, with 8 bases left in between. The whole variable domain, filled in from reference TRBV19 and TRBJ2-1, reads DGGITQSPKYLFRKEGQNVTLSCEQNLNHDAMYWYRQDPGQGLRLIYYSQIVNDFQKGDIAEGYSVSREKKESFPLTVTSAQKNPTAFYLCASSTAASYNEQFFGPGTRLTVL.

This chain connects TRBV7-3 to TRBJ1-1; D is unresolved. This CDR3 spans 16 amino acids. The germline V gene encodes CDR1 SGHTA and CDR2 FQGTGA. V lost 0 bases to trimming and J lost 2 bases, with 13 bases between them. CDR3 nucleotides: TGTGCCAGCAGCTTAACGTTAAGGTGGGGTAACACTGAAGCTTTCTTT. It is translated as CASSLTLRWGNTEAFF. Complete variable domain (other parts from reference TRBV7-3 and TRBJ1-1): GAGVSQTPSNKVTEKGKYVELRCDPISGHTALYWYRQSLGQGPEFLIYFQGTGAADDSGLPNDRFFAVRPEGSVSTLKIQRTERGDSAVYLCASSLTLRWGNTEAFFGQGTRLTVV.

This sequence joins TRBV19 and TRBJ2-3; D ambiguous. CDR3 length equals 11 residues. The V end was cut by 7 bases, the J end by 7 bases, with 9 bases between. CDR1 is LNHDA and CDR2 is SQIVND in the germline V gene (reference sequence). The CDR3 bases are TGTGCCAGTAAGTGGGGAAATACGCAGTATTTT. This translates into CASKWGNTQYF.

The chain has TRBV7-2 and TRBJ2-3, with 13 nucleotides matching TRBD2. The CDR3 has 15 amino acids. From germline, CDR1 is SGHTA and CDR2 FQGNSA. The J segment lost 8 bases and the V segment lost 5 bases, leaving 7 bases of the junction unmatched. The CDR3 loop reads CASSGRTSGSATQYF. The CDR3 DNA follows: TGTGCCAGCAGCGGACGGACTAGCGGGAGCGCTACGCAGTATTTT.

This clone was recorded only once. The gene calls are TRBV7-2 and TRBJ1-1; tentative D call: TRBD1 (5 bases). Trimming removed 1 base from V and 7 bases from J, with 13 bases in between. Per the germline V gene, CDR1 is SGHTA and CDR2 is FQGNSA. The length of the CDR3 is 14 residues. The chain's CDR3 is CASSLDGPGLEAFF. CDR3 in DNA: TGTGCCAGCAGCTTAGATGGCCCAGGGCTTGAAGCTTTCTTT.